This TCR beta chain was identified during a study of regulatory T cells in long-lasting Graves disease. Building of the TCR beta libraries involved iRepertoire HTBI primers and Arm-PCR of CDR3 regions. TCRdb processed the multiplex PCR reads anew with MiXCR; each CDR3 protein has one entry. Found here are 390,000 or so distinct CDR3 sequences, approximately 23% of them singletons; the top ten hold around a quarter. Indicated time point: persistent/refractory GD, antithyroid drugs over 5 years with positive TRAb. Following extraction of RNA from PBMCs, that RNA was used to make the TCR library. This CDR3 is 14 amino acids long. Trimming removed 7 bases at V and 1 base at J, with 16 bases between. Germline V gene sequence: CDR1 SQVTM, CDR2 ANQGSEA.

The chain has TRBV29-1 and TRBJ2-5; a weak D match, TRBD2 (6 bases). The sequenced sample was peripheral blood mononuclear cells (PBMCs), obtained when the disease was refractory, from a patient treated with antithyroid drugs. This clonotype was obtained from a woman in her thirties or forties with Graves disease. The CDR3 nucleotides are TGCAGCGCTAAACGGACTAAATTCCAAGAGACCCAGTACTTC. This codes for CSAKRTKFQETQYF.